The clone carrying this T cell receptor beta chain was found a few times. The antigen is not known. MiXCR, run by TCRdb on the RACE reads, gives a single entry per CDR3 protein. The data contain about 70,000 distinct CDR3 sequences, 9.8% of them singletons. This sample was taken from a study of human T cells and chemical hapten exposure. V lost 8 bases, J lost 13 bases, and 21 bases lay in between. The CDR3 has 13 residues. The germline V gene encodes CDR1 SEHNR and CDR2 FQNEAQ (reference sequence). Regarding time point: patch test 1, 2 weeks after DPC sensitization. The treatment denotes: therapeutic diphenylcyclopropenone sensitization with weekly scalp DPC. It was unfractionated whole blood from which total RNA was extracted. Points from the study as a whole: TCRs exceeding a frequency of 1 in 1000 stayed unchanged under DPC sensitization. PT1 expanded TCR numbers tracked positively with patch test score.

The source of this sequence is a woman aged 40-49 years with alopecia areata. Some clones in this sample may be carry-over from other donors' samples. The material sequenced was whole blood, taken in connection with sensitization to the hapten diphenylcyclopropenone (DPC). The chain recombines TRBV7-9 with TRBJ2-1; unclear D gene. The CDR3 reads CASSLPGLYPQFF. The CDR3 nucleotides are TGTGCCAGCTCACTTCCGGGCCTTTATCCCCAGTTCTTC. Full variable domain (missing parts from reference TRBV7-9 and TRBJ2-1): DTGVSQNPRHKITKRGQNVTFRCDPISEHNRLYWYRQTLGQGPEFLTYFQNEAQLEKSRLLSDRFSAERPKGSFSTLEIQRTEQGDSAMYLCASSLPGLYPQFFGPGTRLTVL.